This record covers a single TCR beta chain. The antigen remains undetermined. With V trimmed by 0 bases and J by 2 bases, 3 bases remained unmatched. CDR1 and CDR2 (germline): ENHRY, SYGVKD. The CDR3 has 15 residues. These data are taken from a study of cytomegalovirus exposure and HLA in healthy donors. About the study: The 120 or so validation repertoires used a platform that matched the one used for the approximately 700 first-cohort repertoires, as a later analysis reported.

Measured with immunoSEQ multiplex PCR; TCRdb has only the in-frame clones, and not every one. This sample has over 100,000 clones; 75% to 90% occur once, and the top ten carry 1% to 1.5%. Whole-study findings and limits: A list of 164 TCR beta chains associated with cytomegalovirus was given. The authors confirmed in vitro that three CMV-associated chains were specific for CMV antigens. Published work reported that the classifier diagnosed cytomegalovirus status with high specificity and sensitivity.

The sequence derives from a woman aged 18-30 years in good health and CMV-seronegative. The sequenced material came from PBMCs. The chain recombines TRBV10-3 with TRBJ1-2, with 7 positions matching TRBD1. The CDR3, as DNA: TGTGCCATCAGTGAGTCTCGGGACAGCAACTATGGCTACACCTTC. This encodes CAISESRDSNYGYTF.